Listed below are T cell receptor beta chains from one sample, sequenced in a study of T cells after yellow fever vaccination. A single record per CDR3 protein comes from TCRdb applying MiXCR to the 5' RACE reads. The sample lists approximately 150,000 distinct CDR3 sequences, roughly 6.2% occurring once. Sequencing was performed on CD4+ T cells sorted from PBMCs, taken on the day of the first yellow fever vaccination. All receptors come from a young man who received the YFV17D yellow fever vaccine. Both conserved end residues are part of each CDR3. Fields, in order: clone size, V gene, D gene, J gene, CDR3 protein, CDR3 DNA. D genes are given only for firm matches. Clone size is not always given. Where it is, it says once, few, many or a class for expanded clones.

>many|TRBV4-3|TRBD2|TRBJ2-5
CASSQDGGLVGTQYF
TGCGCCAGCAGCCAAGACGGGGGGTTGGTCGGGACCCAGTACTTC
>many|TRBV12-3/TRBV12-4|-|TRBJ2-1
CASSLAAQGSSYNEQFF
TGTGCCAGCAGTTTAGCGGCCCAGGGGAGCTCCTACAATGAGCAGTTCTTC
>few|TRBV28|-|TRBJ2-4
CASSLGRGDITKNIQYF
TGTGCCAGCAGTTTAGGCAGGGGGGATATTACCAAAAACATTCAGTACTTC
>many|TRBV6-5|TRBD1|TRBJ2-1
CASSLAGTGMVHEQFF
TGTGCCAGCAGTTTGGCCGGGACAGGGATGGTCCATGAGCAGTTCTTC
>many|TRBV2|-|TRBJ2-7
CASIYRPGSTYEQYF
TGTGCCAGCATATATAGGCCAGGGAGCACCTACGAGCAGTACTTC
>many|TRBV6-5|-|TRBJ2-2
CASRRDTGELFF
TGTGCCAGCAGGAGGGACACCGGGGAGCTGTTTTTT
>many|TRBV5-1|-|TRBJ2-5
CASTPATDQETQYF
TGCGCCAGCACCCCCGCGACAGACCAAGAGACCCAGTACTTC
>many|TRBV7-9|-|TRBJ2-5
CASSLLPDRGFGETQYF
TGTGCCAGCAGCTTACTCCCGGACAGAGGGTTTGGAGAGACCCAGTACTTC
>many|TRBV11-2|-|TRBJ2-3
CASSLEGAGGLSTDTQYF
TGTGCCAGCAGCTTAGAAGGGGCCGGGGGGCTAAGCACAGATACGCAGTATTTT
>-|TRBV29-1|-|TRBJ2-5
CSVTHPYQETQYF
TGCAGCGTTACGCATCCCTACCAAGAGACCCAGTACTTC
>few|TRBV5-1|TRBD1|TRBJ1-1
CASSLDGTENTEAFF
TGCGCCAGCAGCTTGGATGGGACAGAGAACACTGAAGCTTTCTTT
>few|TRBV20-1|TRBD1|TRBJ2-3
CSARGGATGEDTQYF
TGCAGTGCTAGAGGGGGGGCGACAGGGGAAGATACGCAGTATTTT
>many|TRBV5-5|TRBD2|TRBJ2-1
CASSWIAGLYNEQFF
TGTGCCAGCAGCTGGATAGCGGGGCTCTACAATGAGCAGTTCTTC
>few|TRBV4-2|-|TRBJ2-3
CASSPSPDTQYF
TGTGCCAGCAGTCCTAGCCCAGATACGCAGTATTTT
>few|TRBV19|-|TRBJ1-1
CASSTDRLNTEAFF
TGTGCCAGTAGCACCGACAGACTGAACACTGAAGCTTTCTTT
>many|TRBV29-1|-|TRBJ2-5
CSVARDSPKETQYF
TGCAGCGTCGCGCGGGACAGTCCTAAAGAGACCCAGTACTTC
>many|TRBV9|TRBD2|TRBJ2-5
CASSVGGSGGSQETQYF
TGTGCCAGCAGCGTAGGGGGTAGCGGGGGCTCCCAAGAGACCCAGTACTTC
>many|TRBV7-3|TRBD2|TRBJ2-1
CASSLLGGGRDEQFF
TGTGCCAGCAGCTTACTCGGGGGGGGCCGAGATGAGCAGTTCTTC
>few|TRBV7-2|TRBD1|TRBJ2-1
CASSLAQGNEQFF
TGTGCCAGCAGCTTAGCACAGGGGAATGAGCAGTTCTTC
>many|TRBV5-1|-|TRBJ1-5
CASSFGPDQPQHF
TGCGCCAGCAGCTTCGGGCCCGATCAGCCCCAGCATTTT
>many|TRBV6-2/TRBV6-3|-|TRBJ2-7
CAIRGFYEQYF
TGTGCCATCCGAGGGTTCTACGAGCAGTACTTC
>many|TRBV28|-|TRBJ1-2
CASSLGRAFRTGGNGYTF
TGTGCCAGCAGTTTAGGCAGGGCCTTCCGGACGGGGGGTAATGGCTACACCTTC
>few|TRBV20-1|-|TRBJ2-5
CSAIGSQETQYF
TGCAGTGCTATTGGCAGTCAAGAGACCCAGTACTTC
>-|TRBV6-1|-|TRBJ1-2
CASTQTRDRGYTF
TGTGCCAGCACCCAGACCCGGGACCGAGGCTACACCTTC
>few|TRBV5-1|-|TRBJ2-2
CASSRERGELFF
TGCGCCAGCAGCCGCGAGCGCGGGGAGCTGTTTTTT
>many|TRBV7-2|TRBD1|TRBJ2-1
CASSLEGQGAGEQFF
TGTGCCAGCAGCTTAGAGGGACAGGGGGCTGGGGAGCAGTTCTTC